A selection of T cell receptor beta chains follows, all from one sample in a study of cytomegalovirus exposure and HLA in healthy donors. Repertoires were generated with immunoSEQ multiplex PCR, while TCRdb's copy carries only in-frame clones and drops some. The table lists 180,000 or so clones, approximately 81% of them singletons. Sample: PBMCs. The receptors stem from a woman aged 50 to 60 in good health and CMV-seronegative. Each CDR3 is given without its conserved first and last residue. Each record gives: V gene, CDR3 length, CDR3 protein.

TRBV27	12	ASQSRGTPYEQY
TRBV19	13	ASSIRRAGANVLT
TRBV5-1	13	ASSLGQGGSYGYT
TRBV10-3	13	AISRLAELNNEQF
TRBV28	17	ASSAVFGTGTVYQETQY
TRBV4-2	15	ASSQEESGARGGTQY
TRBV7-9	13	SSSLLGTGQNIQY
TRBV6-5	11	ASRGMGQGGYT
TRBV11-3	15	ASSLVTRASGTGEQF
TRBV7-6	15	ASSSDRAVSGNQPQH
TRBV7-9	14	SSSPVQIATNEKLF
TRBV28	11	ASRGGGPWEQY
TRBV29-1	10	SALTGGNTIY
TRBV6-1	13	ASSDRTGASDTQY
TRBV6-1	12	ASSEAGQPNEAF
TRBV29-1	12	SVEVAGGHTEAF
TRBV11-2	12	ASSLTAGGPEAF
TRBV7-8	11	ASSFTEAEPQH
TRBV28	13	ASSPWGGGYNEQF
TRBV6-1	9	ATQGVGGYT
TRBV19	13	ASSGQGLGNQPQH
TRBV5-4	13	ASSPGLAGVYEQY
TRBV19	13	ASSGGQGPNQPQH
TRBV10-3	13	AISLQANNNSPLH
TRBV18	14	ASSPLKGREINEQY
TRBV28	10	ASTEPGYEQY
TRBV7-2	14	ASSLGGQGARQPQH
TRBV7-2	14	ASSSGLAGRTDTQY
TRBV28	13	ASSPQGRGGGEQY
TRBV27	13	ASSPFPGQAGGYT
TRBV27	12	ASSLRLSSYEQY
TRBV28	12	ASKGGPSGNTIY
TRBV4-1	11	ASSQDEGWKLF
TRBV30	13	AWSFRSGLNTEAF
TRBV7-2	10	ASSLAGETQY
TRBV18	11	ASHQGGDQPQH
TRBV11-2	14	ASGPRINSGHNEQF
TRBV2	14	ASSAGQGLGYYGYT